This T cell receptor beta chain stems from a study of STAT5B mutations in CD4+ large granular lymphocyte leukemia. Study-level points and caveats: Patient CD4-sorted repertoires looked more clonal than healthy CD4+ repertoires, even without putative leukemic clones.

The CDR3 runs 18 residues. Per germline, CDR1 LNHDA and CDR2 SQIVND (reference sequence). V was pared by 3 bases and J by 1 base, with 10 bases of the junction left unmatched. A word on this clone: Its antigen is not identified.

Using immunoSEQ multiplex PCR, the repertoire was profiled, and TCRdb retains in-frame clones only, with some absent. The repertoire holds around 21,000 clones, about 78% seen once, with about 0.42% in the top ten. The rearrangement joins TRBV19 to TRBJ1-2; 11 bases map to TRBD1. What was sequenced was CD4+ T cells from blood buffy coats. The receptor was derived from a human donor in good health. The CDR3: CASSIRTGGQQLNYGYTF. The CDR3 DNA sequence: TGTGCCAGTAGTATCCGGACAGGGGGCCAACAGCTTAACTATGGCTACACCTTC.